This TCR beta chain was profiled in a study of T cells after posttransplantation cyclophosphamide. Findings and caveats of the study: Donor CD8+ memory clones often dominated recipient blood repertoires at later times. Blood and skin or GI T cell repertoires showed limited TRB overlap.

Sequencing used immunoSEQ multiplex PCR; TCRdb keeps in-frame clones, though not all of them. Sampling found 40,000 or so clones, none seen once. From germline, CDR1 is MNHNS and CDR2 SASEGT. Trimming removed 4 bases from V and 10 bases from J; junction bases left unmatched: 8. This CDR3 is 14 amino acids long. This clone was detected many times. Antigen specificity is unknown. The sample consisted of PBMCs. The chain uses TRBV6-1 and TRBJ1-5; 9 bases agree with TRBD1. The sequence came from a man younger than 45 in good health and a related stem cell transplant donor. The CDR3 nucleotides read TGTGCCAGCAGTGGGACAGGGGACTTTTATCCCCAGCATTTT. Amino acids: CASSGTGDFYPQHF.